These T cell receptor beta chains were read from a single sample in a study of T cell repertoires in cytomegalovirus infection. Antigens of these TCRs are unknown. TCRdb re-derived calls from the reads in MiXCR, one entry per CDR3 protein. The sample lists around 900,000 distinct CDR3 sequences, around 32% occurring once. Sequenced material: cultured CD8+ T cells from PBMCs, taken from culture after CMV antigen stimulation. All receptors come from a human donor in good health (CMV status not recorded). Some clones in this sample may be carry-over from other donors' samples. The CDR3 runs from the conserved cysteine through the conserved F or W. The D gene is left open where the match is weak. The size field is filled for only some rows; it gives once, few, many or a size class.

CDR3nt: TGTGCCAGCAGCGTAGTATCGGGGGGCGCGCTCACCGGGGAGCTGTTTTTT
CDR3aa: CASSVVSGGALTGELFF
abundance: .
v_gene: TRBV9
d_gene: .
j_gene: TRBJ2-2

CDR3nt: TGTGCCAGCAGCTCCGAATCGCTCAGGGAAGCTTTCTTT
CDR3aa: CASSSESLREAFF
abundance: .
v_gene: TRBV7-6
d_gene: .
j_gene: TRBJ1-1

CDR3nt: TGCGCCAGCAGCCAAGATCGAGGAGGGCGGGCAAGCAATCAGCCCCAGCATTTT
CDR3aa: CASSQDRGGRASNQPQHF
abundance: .
v_gene: TRBV4-1
d_gene: .
j_gene: TRBJ1-5

CDR3nt: TGTGCCAGTAGTACATCGGGACATTTCTTCTACGAGCAGTACTTC
CDR3aa: CASSTSGHFFYEQYF
abundance: few
v_gene: TRBV19
d_gene: .
j_gene: TRBJ2-7

CDR3nt: TGCGCCAGCAGCCAACAAGGACAGGCTGCAACTAATGAAAAACTGTTTTTT
CDR3aa: CASSQQGQAATNEKLFF
abundance: .
v_gene: TRBV4-1
d_gene: TRBD1
j_gene: TRBJ1-4

CDR3nt: TGCAGCGTTGAACTCAAGGTCCAACAGTTCTTC
CDR3aa: CSVELKVQQFF
abundance: few
v_gene: TRBV29-1
d_gene: .
j_gene: TRBJ2-1

CDR3nt: TGTGCCAGCAGCCCGGGACAGGCGCAACCGGAGTTCTTC
CDR3aa: CASSPGQAQPEFF
abundance: .
v_gene: TRBV7-6
d_gene: TRBD1
j_gene: TRBJ2-1

CDR3nt: TGTGCCAGCAGTTACTCCTTAGTCACAGGTAACGAGCAGTTCTTC
CDR3aa: CASSYSLVTGNEQFF
abundance: few
v_gene: TRBV6-2/TRBV6-3
d_gene: .
j_gene: TRBJ2-1

CDR3nt: TGTGCCAGCAGCTTAAGTGGGACCGATCCCTACAATGAGCAGTTCTTC
CDR3aa: CASSLSGTDPYNEQFF
abundance: few
v_gene: TRBV7-3
d_gene: .
j_gene: TRBJ2-1

CDR3nt: TGTGCCAGCAGCCCCCCCGGGACTAGCGGGATTCCCAATGAGCAGTTCTTC
CDR3aa: CASSPPGTSGIPNEQFF
abundance: many
v_gene: TRBV7-6
d_gene: TRBD2
j_gene: TRBJ2-1

CDR3nt: TGTGCCAGCAGTTACCTGGGACAGGGATCTCGTAATGAAAAACTGTTTTTT
CDR3aa: CASSYLGQGSRNEKLFF
abundance: many
v_gene: TRBV6-6
d_gene: TRBD1
j_gene: TRBJ1-4

CDR3nt: TGTGCCATCCGAACAGGGGGCCGGGATGGCTACACCTTC
CDR3aa: CAIRTGGRDGYTF
abundance: .
v_gene: TRBV10-3
d_gene: TRBD1
j_gene: TRBJ1-2

CDR3nt: TGTGCCATCAGTGAGGAACTCAGGGGGACAGCCTACAATGAGCAGTTCTTC
CDR3aa: CAISEELRGTAYNEQFF
abundance: .
v_gene: TRBV10-3
d_gene: TRBD1
j_gene: TRBJ2-1

CDR3nt: TGTGCCAGCAGCTTAGCCTTAACGAACACTGAAGCTTTCTTT
CDR3aa: CASSLALTNTEAFF
abundance: .
v_gene: TRBV13
d_gene: .
j_gene: TRBJ1-1

CDR3nt: TGTGCCAGCAGTCTCATCAGGGGAGGAAAACTGTTTTTT
CDR3aa: CASSLIRGGKLFF
abundance: .
v_gene: TRBV27
d_gene: .
j_gene: TRBJ1-4

CDR3nt: TGTGCCAGCAGCTCCCATGGGAAGGGATACGAGCAGTACTTC
CDR3aa: CASSSHGKGYEQYF
abundance: .
v_gene: TRBV11-2
d_gene: .
j_gene: TRBJ2-7

CDR3nt: TGTGCCAGCAGCTACGTGCGGGGGGAGGAGCAGTTCTTC
CDR3aa: CASSYVRGEEQFF
abundance: .
v_gene: TRBV5-8
d_gene: TRBD2
j_gene: TRBJ2-1

CDR3nt: TGTGCCAGTAGTTTCCGGGTTGTTAGCAATCAGCCCCAGCATTTT
CDR3aa: CASSFRVVSNQPQHF
abundance: .
v_gene: TRBV19
d_gene: .
j_gene: TRBJ1-5

CDR3nt: TGTGCCAGCAGTGATACGTTGGGAGCTTTCTTT
CDR3aa: CASSDTLGAFF
abundance: .
v_gene: TRBV6-6
d_gene: .
j_gene: TRBJ1-1

CDR3nt: TGTGCCAGCAGCTTGGGGGGTACGACCCAGCATTTT
CDR3aa: CASSLGGTTQHF
abundance: many
v_gene: TRBV7-2
d_gene: .
j_gene: TRBJ1-5

CDR3nt: TGTGCTAGTGGTTTCGGGGGTACTTACGAGCAGTACTTC
CDR3aa: CASGFGGTYEQYF
abundance: few
v_gene: TRBV12-5
d_gene: .
j_gene: TRBJ2-7

CDR3nt: TGCAGTGCTAGATGGTTATCGGGCCAGGGGCCGACCCAGTACTTC
CDR3aa: CSARWLSGQGPTQYF
abundance: few
v_gene: TRBV20-1
d_gene: .
j_gene: TRBJ2-5

CDR3nt: TGTGCCAGCAGCGGATGGGAGGGACTAGCATTTGGCTACACCTTC
CDR3aa: CASSGWEGLAFGYTF
abundance: many
v_gene: TRBV7-3
d_gene: .
j_gene: TRBJ1-2

CDR3nt: TGTGCCAGCAGCCTGGCTCGAGGGGGGGCGGAGTACGAGCAGTACTTC
CDR3aa: CASSLARGGAEYEQYF
abundance: .
v_gene: TRBV5-5
d_gene: .
j_gene: TRBJ2-7

CDR3nt: TGCAGCGGAGAAGCTACGGGAGGCTACACCTTC
CDR3aa: CSGEATGGYTF
abundance: few
v_gene: TRBV29-1
d_gene: .
j_gene: TRBJ1-2

CDR3nt: TGTGCCAGCAGCTTAGGGGACAGAGGCCTGGGGGGGGGCTACACCTTC
CDR3aa: CASSLGDRGLGGGYTF
abundance: .
v_gene: TRBV11-2
d_gene: TRBD1
j_gene: TRBJ1-2

CDR3nt: TGTGCCAGCAGTTTAGCGGGTAGCGGGGAAAACACCGGGGAGCTGTTTTTT
CDR3aa: CASSLAGSGENTGELFF
abundance: .
v_gene: TRBV12-3/TRBV12-4
d_gene: TRBD2
j_gene: TRBJ2-2

CDR3nt: TGTGCCAGCAGCCTCTTAGACAGGTCGGGTGAGCAGTTCTTC
CDR3aa: CASSLLDRSGEQFF
abundance: .
v_gene: TRBV7-3
d_gene: .
j_gene: TRBJ2-1

CDR3nt: TGTGCCAGCAGCGACCGGGACCGCTCCTACGAGCAGTACTTC
CDR3aa: CASSDRDRSYEQYF
abundance: few
v_gene: TRBV7-9
d_gene: .
j_gene: TRBJ2-7

CDR3nt: TGTGCCAGCAAACAGGGAGGGGTATGGCCCCAGCATTTT
CDR3aa: CASKQGGVWPQHF
abundance: .
v_gene: TRBV2
d_gene: .
j_gene: TRBJ1-5

CDR3nt: TGTGCCAGCATGGGCCCTTCAGAGACCCAGTACTTC
CDR3aa: CASMGPSETQYF
abundance: few
v_gene: TRBV27
d_gene: .
j_gene: TRBJ2-5

CDR3nt: TGTGCCAGCAGTTTGGGCAGGGGCCCTTATAACACAGATACGCAGTATTTT
CDR3aa: CASSLGRGPYNTDTQYF
abundance: .
v_gene: TRBV12-3/TRBV12-4
d_gene: .
j_gene: TRBJ2-3

CDR3nt: TGTGCCAGCAGTGAAGCATACATTACATCATATCACACTGAAGCTTTCTTT
CDR3aa: CASSEAYITSYHTEAFF
abundance: .
v_gene: TRBV6-1
d_gene: .
j_gene: TRBJ1-1

CDR3nt: TGTGCCAGCAGGACACGTCCGGGCCGAGACACCGGGGAGCTGTTTTTT
CDR3aa: CASRTRPGRDTGELFF
abundance: few
v_gene: TRBV7-9
d_gene: .
j_gene: TRBJ2-2

CDR3nt: TGCGCCAGCAGCCGCCTTGTGACCACGATTAACTATGGCTACACCTTC
CDR3aa: CASSRLVTTINYGYTF
abundance: few
v_gene: TRBV4-1
d_gene: .
j_gene: TRBJ1-2

CDR3nt: TGTGCCAGCAGCTTAAATCCTGATTCCGGGGGCCCCGGGGAGCTGTTTTTT
CDR3aa: CASSLNPDSGGPGELFF
abundance: many
v_gene: TRBV7-6
d_gene: .
j_gene: TRBJ2-2

CDR3nt: TGTGCCAGCATCCAGCAAGGGGGTGAAGCTTTCTTT
CDR3aa: CASIQQGGEAFF
abundance: .
v_gene: TRBV6-1
d_gene: .
j_gene: TRBJ1-1

CDR3nt: TGTGCCAGCAGCTTATGGCAGGGTAACACCGGGGAGCTGTTTTTT
CDR3aa: CASSLWQGNTGELFF
abundance: many
v_gene: TRBV7-2
d_gene: .
j_gene: TRBJ2-2

CDR3nt: TGTGCCAGCAAGGCCGGGGCCAACGTCCTGACTTTC
CDR3aa: CASKAGANVLTF
abundance: .
v_gene: TRBV12-3/TRBV12-4
d_gene: .
j_gene: TRBJ2-6

CDR3nt: TGTGCCAGCAGTTTAGGTTGGGGGTCACCCCTCCACTTT
CDR3aa: CASSLGWGSPLHF
abundance: .
v_gene: TRBV12-3/TRBV12-4
d_gene: .
j_gene: TRBJ1-6

CDR3nt: TGTGCCAGCAGTTACAGGACAGGGGTAGCTTTCTTT
CDR3aa: CASSYRTGVAFF
abundance: few
v_gene: TRBV6-5
d_gene: TRBD1
j_gene: TRBJ1-1

CDR3nt: TGTGCCAGCGGAAGGGGCTATCGCACAGATACGCAGTATTTT
CDR3aa: CASGRGYRTDTQYF
abundance: few
v_gene: TRBV7-2
d_gene: .
j_gene: TRBJ2-3

CDR3nt: TGTGCCAGCGGCCCCAGGGGGCGTAGCTATGGCTACACCTTC
CDR3aa: CASGPRGRSYGYTF
abundance: few
v_gene: TRBV27
d_gene: TRBD1
j_gene: TRBJ1-2

CDR3nt: TGTGCCAGCAGTGAAGCGAGGGGGGCGTGGTATGGCTACACCTTC
CDR3aa: CASSEARGAWYGYTF
abundance: few
v_gene: TRBV2
d_gene: .
j_gene: TRBJ1-2

CDR3nt: TGTGCCAGCAGCCAGGCATTGGAGGCCCTAGAGACCCAGTACTTC
CDR3aa: CASSQALEALETQYF
abundance: once
v_gene: TRBV3-1
d_gene: .
j_gene: TRBJ2-5

CDR3nt: TGTGCCACCAGTGATGGCGGACTAGAGGAAGGAGATACGCAGTATTTT
CDR3aa: CATSDGGLEEGDTQYF
abundance: .
v_gene: TRBV24-1
d_gene: TRBD2
j_gene: TRBJ2-3

CDR3nt: TGTGCCAGCAGCTTACCTACCCTCGGGACTGAAGCTTTCTTT
CDR3aa: CASSLPTLGTEAFF
abundance: .
v_gene: TRBV7-6
d_gene: .
j_gene: TRBJ1-1

CDR3nt: TGTGCCAGCAGCTTAGGGCGGGGGGACTACGAGCAGTACTTC
CDR3aa: CASSLGRGDYEQYF
abundance: many
v_gene: TRBV7-6
d_gene: TRBD2
j_gene: TRBJ2-7

CDR3nt: TGCGCCAGCAGCCCAGGGGATGTAAGCAATCAGCCCCAGCATTTT
CDR3aa: CASSPGDVSNQPQHF
abundance: .
v_gene: TRBV5-1
d_gene: .
j_gene: TRBJ1-5

CDR3nt: TGTGCCAGCAGCTTAATGGGACAGGGGGCGGGTTGGAACACTGAAGCTTTCTTT
CDR3aa: CASSLMGQGAGWNTEAFF
abundance: .
v_gene: TRBV7-2
d_gene: TRBD1
j_gene: TRBJ1-1

CDR3nt: TGTGCCAGCAGTTTATCCCCCAGGGGCCAAGAGACCCAGTACTTC
CDR3aa: CASSLSPRGQETQYF
abundance: .
v_gene: TRBV27
d_gene: .
j_gene: TRBJ2-5

CDR3nt: TGTGCCAGCAGGCCCATTAGCGGGGGAAAAAACATTCAGTACTTC
CDR3aa: CASRPISGGKNIQYF
abundance: .
v_gene: TRBV28
d_gene: TRBD2
j_gene: TRBJ2-4

CDR3nt: TGTGCCAGCAGCTTAGCGGGCGGGGGGGCTTCCTACAATGAGCAGTTCTTC
CDR3aa: CASSLAGGGASYNEQFF
abundance: few
v_gene: TRBV7-6
d_gene: TRBD2
j_gene: TRBJ2-1